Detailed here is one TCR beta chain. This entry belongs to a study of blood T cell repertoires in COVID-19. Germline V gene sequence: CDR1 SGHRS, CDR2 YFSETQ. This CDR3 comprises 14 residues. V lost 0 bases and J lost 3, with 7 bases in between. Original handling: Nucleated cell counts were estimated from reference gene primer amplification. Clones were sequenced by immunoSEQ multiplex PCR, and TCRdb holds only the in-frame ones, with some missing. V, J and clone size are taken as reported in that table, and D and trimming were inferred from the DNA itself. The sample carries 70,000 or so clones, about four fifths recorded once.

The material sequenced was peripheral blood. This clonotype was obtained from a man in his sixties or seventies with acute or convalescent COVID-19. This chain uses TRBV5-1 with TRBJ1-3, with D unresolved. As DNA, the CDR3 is TGCGCCAGCAGCTTGGACATTGGTGGAAACACCATATATTTT. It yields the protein CASSLDIGGNTIYF. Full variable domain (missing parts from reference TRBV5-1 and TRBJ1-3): KAGVTQTPRYLIKTRGQQVTLSCSPISGHRSVSWYQQTPGQGLQFLFEYFSETQRNKGNFPGRFSGRQFSNSRSEMNVSTLELGDSALYLCASSLDIGGNTIYFGEGSWLTVV.